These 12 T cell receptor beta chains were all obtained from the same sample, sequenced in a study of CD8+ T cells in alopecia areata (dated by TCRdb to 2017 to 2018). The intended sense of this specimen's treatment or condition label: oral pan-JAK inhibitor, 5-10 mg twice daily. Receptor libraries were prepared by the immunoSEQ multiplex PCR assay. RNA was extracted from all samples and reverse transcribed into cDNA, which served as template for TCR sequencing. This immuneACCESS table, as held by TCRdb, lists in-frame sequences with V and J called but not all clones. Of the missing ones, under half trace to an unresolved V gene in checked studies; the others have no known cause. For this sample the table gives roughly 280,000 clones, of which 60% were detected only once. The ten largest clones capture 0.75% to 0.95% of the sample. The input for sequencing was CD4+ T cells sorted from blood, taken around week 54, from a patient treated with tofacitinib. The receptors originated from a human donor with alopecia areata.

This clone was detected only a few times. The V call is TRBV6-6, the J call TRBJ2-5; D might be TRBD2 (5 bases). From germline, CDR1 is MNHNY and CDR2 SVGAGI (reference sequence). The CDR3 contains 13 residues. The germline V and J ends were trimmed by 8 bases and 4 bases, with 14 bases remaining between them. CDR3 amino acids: CASGTRGVETQYF. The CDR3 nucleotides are TGTGCCAGCGGAACACGGGGAGTAGAGACCCAGTACTTC.

CDR3 in DNA: TGCGCCAGCAGCTATGGAGGGTTGTTGTTTCCCGGGGAGCTGTTTTTT. Translation gives CASSYGGLLFPGELFF. The rearrangement joins TRBV5-1 to TRBJ2-2; a weak D match, TRBD2 (6 bases). Germline V gives CDR1 SGHRS, CDR2 YFSETQ. The CDR3 has 16 amino acids. With 3 bases removed from V and 6 bases from J, the gap between germline ends came to 18 bases.

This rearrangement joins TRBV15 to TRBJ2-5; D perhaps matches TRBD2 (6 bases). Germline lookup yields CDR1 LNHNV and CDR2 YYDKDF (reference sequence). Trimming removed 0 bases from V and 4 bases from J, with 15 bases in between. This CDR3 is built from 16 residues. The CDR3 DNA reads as TGTGCCACCAGCAGAGAGGCCCGACGGGGGTCAGAGACCCAGTACTTC. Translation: CATSREARRGSETQYF. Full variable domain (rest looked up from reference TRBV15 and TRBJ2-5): DAMVIQNPRYQVTQFGKPVTLSCSQTLNHNVMYWYQQKSSQAPKLLFHYYDKDFNNEADTPDNFQSRRPNTSFCFLDIRSPGLGDTAMYLCATSREARRGSETQYFGPGTRLLVL.

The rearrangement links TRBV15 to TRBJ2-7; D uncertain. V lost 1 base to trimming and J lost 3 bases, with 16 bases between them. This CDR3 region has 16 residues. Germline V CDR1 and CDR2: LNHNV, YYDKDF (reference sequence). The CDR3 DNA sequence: TGTGCCACCAGCAGAGTTCGCGGCGCCCTAAGCTACGAGCAGTACTTC. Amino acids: CATSRVRGALSYEQYF.

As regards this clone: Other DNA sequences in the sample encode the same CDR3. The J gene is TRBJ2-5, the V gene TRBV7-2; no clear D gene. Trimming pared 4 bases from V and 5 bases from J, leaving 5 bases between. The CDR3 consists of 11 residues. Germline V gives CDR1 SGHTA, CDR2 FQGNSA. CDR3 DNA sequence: TGTGCCAGCAGCTCAGAGGAGACCCAGTACTTC. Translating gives CASSSEETQYF.

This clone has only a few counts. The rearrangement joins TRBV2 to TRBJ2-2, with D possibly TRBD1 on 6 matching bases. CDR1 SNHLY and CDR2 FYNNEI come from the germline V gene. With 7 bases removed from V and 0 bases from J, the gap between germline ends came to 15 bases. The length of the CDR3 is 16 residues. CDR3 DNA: TGTGCCAGCACTAGGGAGCGGACAGCGAACACCGGGGAGCTGTTTTTT. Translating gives CASTRERTANTGELFF.

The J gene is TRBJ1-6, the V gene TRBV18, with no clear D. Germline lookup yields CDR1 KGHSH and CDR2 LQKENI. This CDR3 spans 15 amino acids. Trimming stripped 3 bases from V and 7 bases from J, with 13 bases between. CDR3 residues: CASSPGQLVNSPLHF. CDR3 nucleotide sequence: TGTGCCAGCTCACCCGGGCAGCTCGTGAATTCACCCCTCCACTTT.

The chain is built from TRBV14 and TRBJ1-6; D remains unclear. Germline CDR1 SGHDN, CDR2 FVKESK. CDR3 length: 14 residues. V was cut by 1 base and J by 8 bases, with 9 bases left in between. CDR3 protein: CASSQVPRHSPLHF. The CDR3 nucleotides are TGTGCCAGCAGCCAAGTCCCCCGGCATTCACCCCTCCACTTT.

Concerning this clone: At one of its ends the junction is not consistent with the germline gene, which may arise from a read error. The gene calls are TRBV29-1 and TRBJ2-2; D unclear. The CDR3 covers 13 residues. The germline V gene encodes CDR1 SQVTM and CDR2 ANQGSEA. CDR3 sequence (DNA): TGCAGCGTTCAAGACACCTTCTCCGGGGAGCTGTTTTTT. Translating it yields CSVQDTFSGELFF.

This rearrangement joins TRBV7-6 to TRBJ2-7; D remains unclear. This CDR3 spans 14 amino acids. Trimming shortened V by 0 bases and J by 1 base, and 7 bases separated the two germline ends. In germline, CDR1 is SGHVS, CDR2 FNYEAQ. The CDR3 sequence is CASSLAPISYEQYF. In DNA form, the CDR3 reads TGTGCCAGCAGCTTAGCCCCGATATCCTACGAGCAGTACTTC. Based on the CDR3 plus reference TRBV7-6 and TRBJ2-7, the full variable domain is GAGVSQSPRYKVTKRGQDVALRCDPISGHVSLYWYRQALGQGPEFLTYFNYEAQQDKSGLPNDRFSAERPEGSISTLTIQRTEQRDSAMYRCASSLAPISYEQYFGPGTRLTVT.

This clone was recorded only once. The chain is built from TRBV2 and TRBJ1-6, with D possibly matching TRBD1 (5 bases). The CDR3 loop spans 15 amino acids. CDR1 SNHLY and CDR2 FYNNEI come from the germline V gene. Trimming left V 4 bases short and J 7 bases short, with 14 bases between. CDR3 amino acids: CASSGREVRNSPLHF. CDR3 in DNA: TGTGCCAGCAGTGGCAGGGAGGTGCGCAATTCACCCCTCCACTTT.

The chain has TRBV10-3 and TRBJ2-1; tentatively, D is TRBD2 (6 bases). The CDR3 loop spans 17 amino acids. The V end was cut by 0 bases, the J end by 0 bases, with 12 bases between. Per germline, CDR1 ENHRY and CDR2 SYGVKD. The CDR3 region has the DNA TGTGCCATCAGTGAGTCGATTGACGGGAGCTCCTACAATGAGCAGTTCTTC. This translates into CAISESIDGSSYNEQFF.